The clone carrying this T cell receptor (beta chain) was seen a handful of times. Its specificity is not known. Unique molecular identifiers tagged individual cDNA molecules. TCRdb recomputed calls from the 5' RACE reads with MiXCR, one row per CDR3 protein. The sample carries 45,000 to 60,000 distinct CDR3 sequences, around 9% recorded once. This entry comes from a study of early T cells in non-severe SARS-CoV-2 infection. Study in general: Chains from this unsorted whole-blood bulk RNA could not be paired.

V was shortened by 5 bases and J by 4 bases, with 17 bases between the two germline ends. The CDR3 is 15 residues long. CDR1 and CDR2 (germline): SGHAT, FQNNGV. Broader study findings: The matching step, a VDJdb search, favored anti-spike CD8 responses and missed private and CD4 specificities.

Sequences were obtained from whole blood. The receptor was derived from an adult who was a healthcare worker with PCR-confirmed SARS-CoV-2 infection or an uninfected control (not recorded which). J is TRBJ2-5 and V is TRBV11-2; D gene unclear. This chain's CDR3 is CASSPQRMARETQYF. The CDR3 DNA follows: TGTGCCAGCAGCCCACAAAGGATGGCCAGAGAGACCCAGTACTTC.